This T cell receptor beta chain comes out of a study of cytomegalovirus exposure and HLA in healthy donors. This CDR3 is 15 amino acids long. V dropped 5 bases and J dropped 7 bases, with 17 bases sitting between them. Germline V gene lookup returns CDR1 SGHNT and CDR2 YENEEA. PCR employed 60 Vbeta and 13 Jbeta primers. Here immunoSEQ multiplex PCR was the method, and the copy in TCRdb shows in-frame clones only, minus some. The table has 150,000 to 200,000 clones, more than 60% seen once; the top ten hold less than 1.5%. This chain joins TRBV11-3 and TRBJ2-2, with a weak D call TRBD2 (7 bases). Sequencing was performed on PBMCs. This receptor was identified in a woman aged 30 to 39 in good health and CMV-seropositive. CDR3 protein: CASSASGQYDGELFF. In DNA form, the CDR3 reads TGTGCCAGCAGCGCTAGCGGACAGTATGACGGGGAGCTGTTTTTT.